This TCR beta chain was recorded in a study of T cells in Graves' hyperthyroidism and ophthalmopathy. CDR1 is SNHLY and CDR2 is FYNNEI in the germline V gene. This CDR3 has 17 residues. The V gene lost 5 bases and the J gene lost 2 bases, with 22 bases spanning the gap. From RNA transcripts, TCR beta CDR3 regions were amplified. The TCR CDR3 first-round RT-PCR relied on the HTBI primer set. TCRdb re-called the multiplex PCR reads with MiXCR, one entry per CDR3 protein. The table lists 450,000 to 650,000 distinct CDR3 sequences, approximately 15% of them singletons. Diagnosing involved the use of clinical symptoms, serum thyroxine and TRAb, thyroid ultrasound and orbital computed tomography.

The J gene is TRBJ2-7, the V gene TRBV2, with D tentatively TRBD2 (6 bases). The receptor's source is a woman between 18 and 29 years old with Graves' ophthalmopathy. The sequenced material came from blood. CDR3 residues: CASSKKGWGDGAYEQYF. The CDR3 bases are TGTGCCAGCAGTAAAAAAGGCTGGGGGGACGGAGCCTACGAGCAGTACTTC.